This T cell receptor (beta chain) was identified during a study of blood T cell repertoires in COVID-19. Across the whole study: There were acute and convalescent COVID-19 samples, and they came from the United States, Italy and Spain. The analysed material was cDNA or gDNA that came from T cells, B-cell-depleted T cells, or PBMCs.

This clone was seen a single time. Authors' methods: Cell counts per sample came from amplifying reference gene primers. Some clones are missing from TCRdb's copy, which holds only in-frame ones; the method was immunoSEQ multiplex PCR. The DNA was the basis for D and trimming; V, J and clone size are from that table. The table records over 200,000 clones, roughly 80% of them present only once. From germline, CDR1 is SGHTA and CDR2 FQGNSA. The V end lost 1 base, the J end lost 5 bases, and 8 bases lay between the germline ends. This CDR3 region has 13 residues. The chain joins TRBV7-2 to TRBJ1-2; D not certain. Material: peripheral blood. This clonotype was sampled from a man aged 50-59 years with active or convalescent COVID-19. This CDR3 reads CASSLVSRYGYTF. The CDR3 DNA reads as TGTGCCAGCAGCTTAGTTAGCAGATATGGCTACACCTTC.